This TCR beta chain was sequenced for a study of cytotoxic CD8 clonotypes in ibrutinib-treated CLL. Clones were read by immunoSEQ multiplex PCR, and TCRdb kept only the in-frame ones, dropping some. The data show about 300,000 clones, with roughly 67% seen just once and roughly 6.3% held by the top ten. The TCR comes from a human donor with chronic lymphocytic leukemia. Sample: PBMCs, taken after 36 months of ibrutinib treatment.

CDR3 loop: CASSPTSRADYGYTF. Written as DNA, the CDR3 is TGCGCCAGCAGCCCAACGAGCAGGGCGGACTATGGCTACACCTTC. This chain uses TRBV4-1 with TRBJ1-2, with D tentatively TRBD1 (5 bases). V shed 4 bases and J shed 3 bases, with 15 bases lying between them. The CDR3 extends over 15 amino acids. CDR1 and CDR2 from the germline V gene are MGHRA and YSYEKL.